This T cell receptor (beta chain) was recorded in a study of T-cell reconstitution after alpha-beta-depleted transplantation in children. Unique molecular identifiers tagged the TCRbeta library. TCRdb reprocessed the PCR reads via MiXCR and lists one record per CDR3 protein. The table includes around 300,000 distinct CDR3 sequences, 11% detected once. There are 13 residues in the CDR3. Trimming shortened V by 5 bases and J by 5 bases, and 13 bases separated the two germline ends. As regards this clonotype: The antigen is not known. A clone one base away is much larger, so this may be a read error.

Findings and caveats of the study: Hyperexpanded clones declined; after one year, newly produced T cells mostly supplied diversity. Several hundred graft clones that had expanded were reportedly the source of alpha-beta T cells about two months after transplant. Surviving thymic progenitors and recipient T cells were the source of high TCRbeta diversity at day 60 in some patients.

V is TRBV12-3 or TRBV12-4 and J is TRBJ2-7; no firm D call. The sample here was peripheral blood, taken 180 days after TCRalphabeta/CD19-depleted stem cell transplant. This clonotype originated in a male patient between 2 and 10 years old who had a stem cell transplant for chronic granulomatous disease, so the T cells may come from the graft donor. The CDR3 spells CASSTILIHEQYF. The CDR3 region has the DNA TGTGCCAGCAGTACCATCTTGATCCACGAGCAGTACTTC.